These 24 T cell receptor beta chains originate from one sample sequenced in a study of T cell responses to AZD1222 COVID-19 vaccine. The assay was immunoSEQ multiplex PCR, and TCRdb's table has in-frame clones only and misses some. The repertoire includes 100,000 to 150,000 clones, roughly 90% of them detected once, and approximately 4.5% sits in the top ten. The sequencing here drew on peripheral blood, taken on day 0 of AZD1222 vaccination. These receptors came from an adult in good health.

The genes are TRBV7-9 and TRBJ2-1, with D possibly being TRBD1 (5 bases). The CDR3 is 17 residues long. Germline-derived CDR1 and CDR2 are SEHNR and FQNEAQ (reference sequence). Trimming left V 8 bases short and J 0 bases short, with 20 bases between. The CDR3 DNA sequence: TGTGCCAGCGGTCGGTCCCATACAGGCAACTCCTACAATGAGCAGTTCTTC. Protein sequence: CASGRSHTGNSYNEQFF.

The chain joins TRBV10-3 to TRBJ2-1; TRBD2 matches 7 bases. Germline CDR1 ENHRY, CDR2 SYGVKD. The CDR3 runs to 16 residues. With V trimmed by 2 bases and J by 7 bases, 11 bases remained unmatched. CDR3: CAISERSSGGVNEQFF. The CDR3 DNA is TGTGCCATCAGTGAGAGGTCTAGCGGTGGAGTGAATGAGCAGTTCTTC.

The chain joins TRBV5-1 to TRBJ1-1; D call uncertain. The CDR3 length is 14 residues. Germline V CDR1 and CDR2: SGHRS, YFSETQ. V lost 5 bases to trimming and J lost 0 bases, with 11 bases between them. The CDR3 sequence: CASSPLSMNTEAFF. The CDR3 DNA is TGCGCCAGCAGTCCCCTATCCATGAACACTGAAGCTTTCTTT. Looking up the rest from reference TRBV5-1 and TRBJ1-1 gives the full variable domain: KAGVTQTPRYLIKTRGQQVTLSCSPISGHRSVSWYQQTPGQGLQFLFEYFSETQRNKGNFPGRFSGRQFSNSRSEMNVSTLELGDSALYLCASSPLSMNTEAFFGQGTRLTVV.

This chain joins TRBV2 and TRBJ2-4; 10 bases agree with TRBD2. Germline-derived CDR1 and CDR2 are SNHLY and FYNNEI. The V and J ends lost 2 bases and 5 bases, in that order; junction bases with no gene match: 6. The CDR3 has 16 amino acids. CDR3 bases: TGTGCCAGCAGTGAAAACCTACTAGCGGGGCAAAACATTCAGTACTTC. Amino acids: CASSENLLAGQNIQYF.

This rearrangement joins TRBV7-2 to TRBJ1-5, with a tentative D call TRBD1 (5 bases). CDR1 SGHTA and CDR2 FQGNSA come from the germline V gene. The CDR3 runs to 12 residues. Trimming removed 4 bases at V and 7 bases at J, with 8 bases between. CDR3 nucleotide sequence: TGTGCCAGCAGCTCCCGGGACCAGCCCCAGCATTTT. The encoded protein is CASSSRDQPQHF.

CDR3: CASSSGGYEQYF. The CDR3 DNA reads as TGTGCCAGCAGTTCTGGCGGCTACGAGCAGTACTTC. V is TRBV28 and J is TRBJ2-7; no reliable D call. V shed 4 bases and J shed 3 bases, with 7 bases lying between them. The CDR3 runs 12 residues. Germline V gives CDR1 MDHEN, CDR2 SYDVKM.

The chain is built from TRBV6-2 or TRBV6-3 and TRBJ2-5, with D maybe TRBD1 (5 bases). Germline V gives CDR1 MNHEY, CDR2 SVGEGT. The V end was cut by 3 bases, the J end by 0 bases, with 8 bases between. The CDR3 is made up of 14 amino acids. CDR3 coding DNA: TGTGCCAGCAGTTATCCGGACAACCAAGAGACCCAGTACTTC. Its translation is CASSYPDNQETQYF.

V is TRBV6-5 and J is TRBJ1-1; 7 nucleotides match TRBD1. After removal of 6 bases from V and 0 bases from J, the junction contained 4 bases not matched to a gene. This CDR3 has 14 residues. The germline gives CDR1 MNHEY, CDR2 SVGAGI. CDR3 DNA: TGTGCCAGCAGCTACAGGGGATTGAACACTGAAGCTTTCTTT. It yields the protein CASSYRGLNTEAFF.

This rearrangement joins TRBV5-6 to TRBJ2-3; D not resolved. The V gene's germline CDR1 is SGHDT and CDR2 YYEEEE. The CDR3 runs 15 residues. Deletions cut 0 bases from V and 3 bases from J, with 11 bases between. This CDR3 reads CASSLGGRPTDTQYF. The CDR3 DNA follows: TGTGCCAGCAGCTTGGGCGGACGGCCGACAGATACGCAGTATTTT.

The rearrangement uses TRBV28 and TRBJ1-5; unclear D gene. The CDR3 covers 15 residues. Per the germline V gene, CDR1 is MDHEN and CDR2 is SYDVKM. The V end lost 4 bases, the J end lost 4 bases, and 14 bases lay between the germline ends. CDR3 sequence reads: CASSSGSGANQPQHF. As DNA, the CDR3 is TGTGCCAGCAGTTCCGGATCGGGCGCTAATCAGCCCCAGCATTTT.

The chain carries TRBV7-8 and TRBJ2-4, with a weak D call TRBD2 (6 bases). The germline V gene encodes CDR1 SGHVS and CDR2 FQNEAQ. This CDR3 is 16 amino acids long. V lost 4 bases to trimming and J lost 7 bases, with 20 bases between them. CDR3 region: CASSWAGSVAGNIQYF. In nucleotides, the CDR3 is TGTGCCAGCAGCTGGGCGGGATCGGTGGCCGGGAACATTCAGTACTTC.

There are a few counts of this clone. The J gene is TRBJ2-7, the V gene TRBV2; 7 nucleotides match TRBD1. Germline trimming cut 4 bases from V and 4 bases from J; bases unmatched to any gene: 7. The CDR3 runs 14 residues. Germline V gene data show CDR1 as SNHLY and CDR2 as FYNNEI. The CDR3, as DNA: TGTGCCAGCAGTGGACAGGGCATTGAATACGAGCAGTACTTC. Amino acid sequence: CASSGQGIEYEQYF.

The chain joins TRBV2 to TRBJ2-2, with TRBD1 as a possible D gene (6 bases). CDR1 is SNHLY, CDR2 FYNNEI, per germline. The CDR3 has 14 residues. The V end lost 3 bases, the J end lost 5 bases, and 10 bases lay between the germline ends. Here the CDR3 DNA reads TGTGCCAGCAGTGAGGAAGGGGGTACCGGGGAGCTGTTTTTT. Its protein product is CASSEEGGTGELFF.

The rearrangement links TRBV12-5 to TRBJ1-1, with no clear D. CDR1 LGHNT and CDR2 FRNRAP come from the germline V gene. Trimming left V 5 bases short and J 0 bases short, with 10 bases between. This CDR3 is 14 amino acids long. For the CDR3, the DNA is TGTGCTAGTGGTCAGGACGGATTGAACACTGAAGCTTTCTTT. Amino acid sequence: CASGQDGLNTEAFF.

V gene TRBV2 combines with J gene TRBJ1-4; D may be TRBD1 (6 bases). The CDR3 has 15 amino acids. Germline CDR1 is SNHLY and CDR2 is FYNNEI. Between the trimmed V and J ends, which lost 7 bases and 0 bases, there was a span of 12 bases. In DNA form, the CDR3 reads TGTGCCAGCAAAGGGGGGGGGACAACTAATGAAAAACTGTTTTTT. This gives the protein CASKGGGTTNEKLFF.

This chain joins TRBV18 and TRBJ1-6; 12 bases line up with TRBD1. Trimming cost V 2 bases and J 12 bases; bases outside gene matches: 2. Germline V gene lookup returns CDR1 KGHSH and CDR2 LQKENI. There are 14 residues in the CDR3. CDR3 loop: CASSPGTGGRPLHF. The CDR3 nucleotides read TGTGCCAGCTCACCAGGGACAGGGGGCAGACCCCTCCACTTT. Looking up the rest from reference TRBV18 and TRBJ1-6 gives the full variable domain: NAGVMQNPRHLVRRRGQEARLRCSPMKGHSHVYWYRQLPEEGLKFMVYLQKENIIDESGMPKERFSAEFPKEGPSILRIQQVVRGDSAAYFCASSPGTGGRPLHFGNGTRLTVT.

The chain's CDR3 is CASSQDGTGGSTEAFF. CDR3 coding DNA: TGCGCCAGCAGCCAAGATGGAACAGGGGGGAGCACTGAAGCTTTCTTT. The chain links TRBV4-1 to TRBJ1-1; TRBD1 matches 8 bases. V dropped 0 bases and J dropped 4; count of bases not matched to a gene: 7. This CDR3 is 16 amino acids long. Germline V CDR1 and CDR2: MGHRA, YSYEKL.

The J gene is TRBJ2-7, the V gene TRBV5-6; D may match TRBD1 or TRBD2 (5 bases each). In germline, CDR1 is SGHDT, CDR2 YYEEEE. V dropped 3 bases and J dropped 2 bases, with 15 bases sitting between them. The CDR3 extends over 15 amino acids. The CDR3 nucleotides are TGTGCCAGCAGCTCGGGGTCCCGAGGGGCCTACGAGCAGTACTTC. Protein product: CASSSGSRGAYEQYF.

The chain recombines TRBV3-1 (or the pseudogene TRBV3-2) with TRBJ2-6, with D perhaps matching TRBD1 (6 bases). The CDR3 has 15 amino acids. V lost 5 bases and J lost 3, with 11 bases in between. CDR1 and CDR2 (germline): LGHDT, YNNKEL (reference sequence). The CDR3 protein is CASSWDICGANVLTF. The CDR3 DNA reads TGTGCCAGCAGCTGGGACATCTGTGGGGCCAACGTCCTGACTTTC.

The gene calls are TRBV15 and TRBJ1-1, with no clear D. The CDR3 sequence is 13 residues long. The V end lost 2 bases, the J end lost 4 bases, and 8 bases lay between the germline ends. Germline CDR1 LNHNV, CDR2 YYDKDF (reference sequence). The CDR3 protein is CATSRLAGTEAFF. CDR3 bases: TGTGCCACCAGCAGACTGGCTGGCACTGAAGCTTTCTTT.

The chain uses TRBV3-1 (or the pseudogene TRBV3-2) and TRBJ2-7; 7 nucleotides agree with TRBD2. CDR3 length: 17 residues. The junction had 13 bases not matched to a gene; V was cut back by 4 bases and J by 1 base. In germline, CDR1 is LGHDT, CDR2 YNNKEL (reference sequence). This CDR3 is CASSRSSGIGGSYEQYF. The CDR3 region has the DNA TGTGCCAGCAGCCGCAGTAGCGGAATCGGGGGGTCCTACGAGCAGTACTTC.

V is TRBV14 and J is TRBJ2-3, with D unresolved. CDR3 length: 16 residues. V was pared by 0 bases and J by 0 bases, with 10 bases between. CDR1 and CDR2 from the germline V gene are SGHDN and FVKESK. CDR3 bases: TGTGCCAGCAGCCAAGATCTGGGGTTCAGCACAGATACGCAGTATTTT. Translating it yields CASSQDLGFSTDTQYF.

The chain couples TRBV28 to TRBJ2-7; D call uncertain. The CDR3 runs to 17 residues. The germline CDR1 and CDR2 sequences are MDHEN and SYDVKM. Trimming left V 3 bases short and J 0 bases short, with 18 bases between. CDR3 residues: CASSFGGVTPSSYEQYF. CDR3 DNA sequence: TGTGCCAGCAGTTTCGGTGGAGTCACACCGAGCTCCTACGAGCAGTACTTC.

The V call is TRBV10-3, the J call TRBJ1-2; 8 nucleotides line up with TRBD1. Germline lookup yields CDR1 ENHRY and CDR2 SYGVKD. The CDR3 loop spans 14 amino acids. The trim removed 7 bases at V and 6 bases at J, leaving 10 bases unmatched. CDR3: CAITRDRSLDGYTF. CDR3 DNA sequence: TGTGCCATCACCAGGGACAGGTCTCTTGATGGCTACACCTTC.